This T cell receptor beta chain originates from a study of blood T cell repertoires in COVID-19. Study background: The study drew acute and convalescent COVID-19 samples from the United States, Italy and Spain. PBMCs, B-cell-depleted T cells, or T cells were the source of the cDNA or gDNA that made up the material.

Source study methods: Amplifying reference gene primers gave estimates of nucleated cell counts. Clones were read by immunoSEQ multiplex PCR, and TCRdb kept only the in-frame ones, dropping some. V and J calls and clone size are those listed in that table; D and trimming were worked out from the DNA. The table records hundreds of thousands of clones, 85% to 90% of them present only once. This CDR3 has 15 amino acids. The V and J ends lost 3 bases and 1 base, in that order; junction bases with no gene match: 3. CDR1 is MGHRA, CDR2 YSYEKL, per germline. The V and J genes are TRBV4-1 and TRBJ2-7, with 10 bases fitting TRBD2. The sequence was collected from a woman in her 50s with active or convalescent COVID-19. The sample was peripheral blood. In nucleotides, the CDR3 is TGCGCCAGCAGCCATCGGACTAGCGGTTCCTACGAGCAGTACTTC. Encoded protein: CASSHRTSGSYEQYF.